These 11 T cell receptor beta chains were all obtained from the same sample, sequenced in a study of T cell responses to AZD1222 COVID-19 vaccine. Measured with immunoSEQ multiplex PCR; TCRdb has only the in-frame clones, and not every one. The data show about 14,000 clones, about 80% seen once. Sequenced material: peripheral blood, taken 28 days after the second AZD1222 dose. These TCRs come from an adult who received the AZD1222 COVID-19 vaccine.

In nucleotides, the CDR3 is TGTGCCAGCAGCCAAGGATCGGGTTCGGTTTTAGCGGGGGCTGTCTACGAGCAGTACTTC. It codes for CASSQGSGSVLAGAVYEQYF. The chain has TRBV4-2 and TRBJ2-7; 9 nucleotides agree with TRBD2. Germline trimming cut 1 base from V and 3 bases from J; bases unmatched to any gene: 19. This CDR3 has 20 residues. Germline CDR1 and CDR2: LGHNA and YNFKEQ.

V gene TRBV5-1 combines with J gene TRBJ2-2; 7 positions match TRBD2. The CDR3 is 16 residues long. The J segment lost 5 bases and the V segment lost 2 bases, leaving 9 bases of the junction unmatched. Germline-derived CDR1 and CDR2 are SGHRS and YFSETQ. In nucleotides, the CDR3 is TGCGCCAGCAGCTTACAAGCGGGAATAAATACCGGGGAGCTGTTTTTT. Translating it yields CASSLQAGINTGELFF.

Only one count was recorded for this clone. This chain joins TRBV29-1 and TRBJ2-7; 7 positions agree with TRBD2. Germline V lookup: CDR1 SQVTM, CDR2 ANQGSEA. The trim removed 4 bases at V and 3 bases at J, leaving 6 bases unmatched. This CDR3 is built from 13 residues. The CDR3 region has the DNA TGCAGCGTTGCTCGGGGGGATCGCTACGAGCAGTACTTC. It translates to CSVARGDRYEQYF.

This clone showed up just a few times. The rearrangement uses TRBV4-3 and TRBJ1-4, with TRBD1 matching over 7 bases. In germline, CDR1 is LGHNA, CDR2 YSLEER. The CDR3 is 18 amino acids. J gave up 0 bases and V 4 bases, and 11 bases lay outside the gene matches. The CDR3 protein is CASSRDPIDRATNEKLFF. Written as DNA, the CDR3 is TGCGCCAGCAGCCGCGACCCGATAGACAGGGCAACTAATGAAAAACTGTTTTTT.

The chain uses TRBV5-1 and TRBJ1-1; D remains unclear. The CDR3 runs 13 residues. CDR1 and CDR2 from the germline V gene are SGHRS and YFSETQ. V shed 0 bases and J shed 1 base, with 4 bases lying between them. The chain's CDR3 is CASSLDRNTEAFF. The DNA for the CDR3 is TGCGCCAGCAGCTTGGATAGGAACACTGAAGCTTTCTTT.

The chain carries TRBV6-1 and TRBJ1-2; a possible D gene is TRBD1 (6 bases). Germline V gene lookup returns CDR1 MNHNS and CDR2 SASEGT. This CDR3 region has 15 residues. V was clipped by 1 base and J by 3 bases, with 12 bases between them. CDR3 sequence (DNA): TGTGCCAGCAGTGAAGTGGAACAGGGTTACTATGGCTACACCTTC. Its protein product is CASSEVEQGYYGYTF.

The rearrangement uses TRBV2 and TRBJ1-2, with unresolved D. The CDR3 is 14 amino acids. V lost 4 bases and J 4 bases, leaving 13 bases between the germline ends. Per germline, CDR1 SNHLY and CDR2 FYNNEI. In DNA, the CDR3 is TGTGCCAGCAGTGTATCACGGGAGGGCTATGGCTACACCTTC. This encodes CASSVSREGYGYTF.

The genes are TRBV5-8 and TRBJ2-2, with 10 bases fitting TRBD1. The CDR3 has 16 residues. After removal of 4 bases from V and 0 bases from J, the junction contained 3 bases not matched to a gene. Germline V gene sequence: CDR1 SGHTS, CDR2 YDEGEE. CDR3: CASSRGTGANTGELFF. The CDR3 nucleotides read TGTGCCAGCAGCCGAGGGACAGGGGCGAACACCGGGGAGCTGTTTTTT.

This rearrangement joins TRBV9 to TRBJ2-5; 11 bases agree with TRBD1. The junction had 6 bases not matched to a gene; V was cut back by 0 bases and J by 5 bases. This CDR3 spans 16 amino acids. Per the germline V gene, CDR1 is SGDLS and CDR2 is YYNGEE. CDR3: CASSVAGQGAGETQYF. The CDR3 nucleotides read TGTGCCAGCAGCGTAGCTGGACAGGGGGCGGGGGAGACCCAGTACTTC.

The chain is built from TRBV4-1 and TRBJ2-7, with a possible D match to TRBD1 (6 bases). Germline CDR1 is MGHRA and CDR2 is YSYEKL. V was trimmed by 1 base and J by 1 base, leaving 11 bases between them. This CDR3 spans 15 amino acids. CDR3: CASSQVGDISYEQYF. Written as DNA, the CDR3 is TGCGCCAGCAGCCAAGTGGGGGACATTTCCTACGAGCAGTACTTC.

The V and J genes are TRBV24-1 and TRBJ2-2; D call uncertain. V lost 4 bases and J 3 bases, leaving 8 bases between the germline ends. The CDR3 sequence is 14 residues long. Germline V gene data show CDR1 as KGHDR and CDR2 as SFDVKD. DNA of the CDR3: TGTGCCACCAGTGACCGAGGACACACCGGGGAGCTGTTTTTT. Its protein product is CATSDRGHTGELFF.